Detailed here is one T cell receptor (beta chain). The data derive from a study of blood T cell repertoires in COVID-19. In the study overall: Sites across the United States, Italy and Spain contributed samples from acute and convalescent COVID-19. The analysed material was cDNA or gDNA that came from T cells, B-cell-depleted T cells, or PBMCs.

In the authors' workflow: Amplification with reference gene primers provided the estimates of nucleated cell counts. Measured with immunoSEQ multiplex PCR; TCRdb has only the in-frame clones, and not every one. V and J calls plus clone size are reproduced from that table; the DNA served to infer D and trimming. The sample consists of around 220,000 clones, approximately 86% of them appearing once. Participants were aged about 18 to 100 years from roughly 25 US areas. The germline V gene has CDR1 SGHTA and CDR2 FQGNSA. V lost 5 bases to trimming and J lost 5 bases, with 19 bases between them. This CDR3 region has 17 residues.

This chain joins TRBV7-2 and TRBJ1-6; D gene ambiguous. The clonotype originates from a woman aged 25-40 years with acute COVID-19. The specimen was PBMCs or T cells enriched from blood (not recorded which). The CDR3 reads CASSHLSNWGDNSPLHF. Here the CDR3 DNA reads TGTGCCAGCAGCCACTTAAGTAATTGGGGAGATAATTCACCCCTCCACTTT.